The rows below give T cell receptor beta chains drawn from one sample of a study of CD8 T cells in ankylosing spondylitis. TCRdb fed the 5' RACE reads into MiXCR, producing one record per CDR3 protein. The profile shows 180,000 or so distinct CDR3 sequences, approximately 10% of them singletons. The sample was blood, either unsorted or a sorted T cell fraction (not recorded which). All receptors come from a male donor with ankylosing spondylitis or in good health (not recorded which). Both conserved end residues are part of each CDR3. The order of the fields is V gene, clone size, J gene, D gene, CDR3 protein, CDR3 DNA. A D gene is named only where the DNA matches it firmly. Some rows mark clone size as missing; the rest say once, few, many or name a class of expanded clone.

>TRBV2|few|TRBJ2-7|-
CASSELGGTLYEQYF
TGTGCCAGCAGTGAACTGGGTGGGACTTTGTACGAGCAGTACTTC
>TRBV12-3/TRBV12-4|many|TRBJ2-1|-
CASGDSLPYNEQFF
TGTGCCAGCGGCGACAGCCTCCCCTACAATGAGCAGTTCTTC
>TRBV12-3/TRBV12-4|many|TRBJ1-5|-
CASSSDIPGGNQPQHF
TGTGCCAGCAGTTCCGACATTCCTGGGGGCAATCAGCCCCAGCATTTT
>TRBV30|-|TRBJ2-7|TRBD2
CAWSKASGDEQYF
TGTGCCTGGAGTAAGGCTAGCGGGGACGAGCAGTACTTC
>TRBV4-1|few|TRBJ2-7|TRBD2
CASSQKTSGAPYEQYF
TGCGCCAGCAGCCAAAAGACTAGCGGAGCCCCCTACGAGCAGTACTTC
>TRBV7-9|few|TRBJ2-1|-
CASSFSRLDDEQFF
TGTGCCAGCAGCTTCAGCCGACTAGACGATGAGCAGTTCTTC
>TRBV9|many|TRBJ2-3|TRBD2
CASSVGSAGSTDTQYF
TGTGCCAGCAGCGTAGGGTCAGCGGGGAGCACAGATACGCAGTATTTT
>TRBV5-1|few|TRBJ2-2|TRBD1
CASSLSTSTGAGELFF
TGCGCCAGCAGCTTGTCAACCTCAACAGGGGCCGGGGAGCTGTTTTTT
>TRBV6-1|few|TRBJ2-7|TRBD2
CASRLGLAGGHEQYF
TGTGCCAGCAGACTGGGACTAGCGGGGGGGCATGAGCAGTACTTC
>TRBV28|few|TRBJ1-5|-
CASRRDPNQPQHF
TGTGCCAGCAGGAGGGACCCTAATCAGCCCCAGCATTTT
>TRBV21-1|many|TRBJ2-7|-
CASSLLCVTYEQYF
TGTGCCAGCAGCCTCTTATGCGTTACCTACGAGCAGTACTTC
>TRBV5-1|-|TRBJ2-7|-
CASSGTRAYEQYF
TGCGCCAGCAGCGGAACGAGAGCCTACGAGCAGTACTTC
>TRBV20-1|many|TRBJ1-1|TRBD1
CSDAGTGVTEAFF
TGCAGTGACGCCGGGACAGGGGTCACTGAAGCTTTCTTT
>TRBV7-6|few|TRBJ1-6|-
CASSKTGTESSYNSPLHF
TGTGCCAGCAGCAAAACCGGGACTGAGAGCTCCTATAATTCACCCCTCCACTTT
>TRBV20-1|few|TRBJ1-1|-
CSARDPAGVGTEAFF
TGCAGTGCTAGAGATCCAGCGGGGGTGGGTACTGAAGCTTTCTTT
>TRBV6-2/TRBV6-3|many|TRBJ2-7|-
CASSYTKGLFIEQYF
TGTGCCAGCAGTTACACCAAAGGATTATTTATCGAGCAGTACTTC
>TRBV12-3/TRBV12-4|many|TRBJ2-1|-
CASSYGAGRWGDEQFF
TGTGCCAGCAGTTACGGGGCGGGCAGGTGGGGAGATGAGCAGTTCTTC
>TRBV6-6|few|TRBJ1-1|-
CASSYDPDSEAFF
TGTGCCAGCAGTTATGATCCCGACTCTGAAGCTTTCTTT
>TRBV5-6|many|TRBJ1-2|-
CASSLGIGRRNYGYTF
TGTGCCAGCAGCTTGGGTATCGGCAGGCGAAACTATGGCTACACCTTC
>TRBV7-2|many|TRBJ2-3|-
CASSLASSGTDTQYF
TGTGCCAGCAGCTTAGCGTCTTCCGGAACAGATACGCAGTATTTT
>TRBV12-3/TRBV12-4|-|TRBJ2-5|TRBD2
CASSLVSGGLQETQYF
TGTGCCAGCAGTTTAGTTAGCGGGGGCCTCCAAGAGACCCAGTACTTC
>TRBV12-3/TRBV12-4|many|TRBJ1-2|-
CASSLQASNYGYTF
TGTGCCAGCAGTCTACAGGCCTCTAACTATGGCTACACCTTC
>TRBV25-1|many|TRBJ1-2|TRBD1
CASSEPDRAYGYTF
TGTGCCAGCAGTGAACCCGACAGGGCCTATGGCTACACCTTC
>TRBV30|few|TRBJ2-3|TRBD2
CAWSWGGGRDTQYF
TGTGCCTGGAGCTGGGGGGGGGGAAGAGATACGCAGTATTTT
>TRBV5-1|many|TRBJ1-4|-
CASSLGLLNEKLFF
TGCGCCAGCAGCCTCGGGCTGCTAAATGAAAAACTGTTTTTT
>TRBV14|many|TRBJ1-2|TRBD1
CASSRTGRLYGYTF
TGTGCCAGCTCCCGGACAGGCCGGTTATATGGCTACACCTTC
>TRBV6-1|many|TRBJ2-3|-
CASILLVGDTQYF
TGTGCCAGCATCCTTTTGGTCGGGGATACGCAGTATTTT
>TRBV2|many|TRBJ2-1|-
CASSINEQFF
TGTGCCAGCAGCATCAATGAGCAGTTCTTC
>TRBV20-1|many|TRBJ2-5|-
CSARQGPETQYF
TGCAGTGCTAGACAAGGCCCCGAGACCCAGTACTTC
>TRBV6-5|-|TRBJ2-7|TRBD1
CASSYSTTGAAYEQYF
TGTGCCAGCAGTTACTCCACGACAGGGGCAGCCTACGAGCAGTACTTC
>TRBV7-6|many|TRBJ2-3|-
CASSLSGPFTDTQYF
TGTGCCAGCAGCTTGAGCGGGCCTTTCACAGATACGCAGTATTTT
>TRBV20-1|many|TRBJ2-1|-
CSAYGAGSYNEQFF
TGCAGTGCATACGGGGCGGGGTCGTACAATGAGCAGTTCTTC
>TRBV7-6|many|TRBJ1-6|TRBD1
CASGSGTVSSYNSPLHF
TGTGCCAGCGGATCCGGGACAGTAAGCTCCTATAATTCACCCCTCCACTTT
>TRBV25-1|-|TRBJ2-2|-
CASSESMPGNTGELFF
TGTGCCAGCAGTGAATCAATGCCAGGGAACACCGGGGAGCTGTTTTTT
>TRBV10-3|many|TRBJ2-2|-
CAISGQAPRNTGELFF
TGTGCCATCAGCGGCCAAGCCCCACGAAACACCGGGGAGCTGTTTTTT
>TRBV12-3/TRBV12-4|many|TRBJ2-3|-
CASSLYGEPSTDTQYF
TGTGCCAGCAGTTTATATGGGGAACCTAGCACAGATACGCAGTATTTT
>TRBV12-3/TRBV12-4|once|TRBJ2-7|TRBD2
CASTRSLAGGYAQYF
TGTGCCAGCACCCGTTCCCTAGCGGGAGGCTACGCGCAGTACTTC
>TRBV5-1|many|TRBJ1-2|-
CASSLDGGNYGYTF
TGCGCCAGCAGCTTGGACGGGGGGAACTATGGCTACACCTTC
>TRBV12-3/TRBV12-4|-|TRBJ2-1|-
CVGSFGGHSINEQFF
TGTGTCGGCAGTTTTGGGGGCCACTCTATTAATGAGCAGTTCTTC
>TRBV7-2|few|TRBJ2-7|-
CASSPGRGNYEQYF
TGTGCCAGCAGCCCTGGCAGGGGTAACTACGAGCAGTACTTC
>TRBV11-2|many|TRBJ2-7|-
CASSHIQGRRYEQYF
TGTGCCAGCAGCCATATACAGGGTAGGCGCTACGAGCAGTACTTC